The 26 T cell receptor beta chains reported below all come from one sample, sequenced in a study of cytomegalovirus exposure and HLA in healthy donors. Use of 60 Vbeta and 13 Jbeta primers characterized the PCR. Data came from immunoSEQ multiplex PCR; TCRdb stores just in-frame clones and leaves some out. The data contain fewer than 100,000 clones, more than 70% of them singletons. Sequencing input: PBMCs. The receptors stem from a male donor in good health and CMV-seropositive.

The chain recombines TRBV30 with TRBJ1-6, with D possibly matching TRBD1 (6 bases). In germline, CDR1 is GTSNPN, CDR2 SVGIG (reference sequence). Trimming left V 0 bases short and J 7 bases short, with 13 bases between. This CDR3 has 15 amino acids. The CDR3 reads CAWSVLQGKNSPLHF. CDR3 sequence (DNA): TGTGCCTGGAGTGTACTGCAGGGGAAAAATTCACCCCTCCACTTT.

This sequence joins TRBV2 and TRBJ1-2; D unclear. CDR3 length equals 12 residues. The V and J ends lost 2 bases and 8 bases respectively, with 9 bases between them. CDR1 and CDR2 (germline): SNHLY, FYNNEI. The CDR3 here is CASSESPLGYTF. As DNA, the CDR3 is TGTGCCAGCAGTGAAAGCCCGTTGGGCTACACCTTC.

V usage is TRBV7-2 and J usage is TRBJ1-2; possibly TRBD1 for D (6 bases). With 1 base removed from V and 6 bases from J, the gap between germline ends came to 15 bases. CDR3 length: 15 residues. Looked up from germline, CDR1 is SGHTA and CDR2 is FQGNSA. DNA for the CDR3: TGTGCCAGCAGCTTAGTAGCTGCGGGGGCCAATGGCTACACCTTC. Protein product: CASSLVAAGANGYTF.

The V and J genes are TRBV28 and TRBJ2-7; the D gene is possibly TRBD1 (5 bases). The CDR3 totals 13 residues. Trimming removed 4 bases from V and 4 bases from J, with 11 bases in between. Germline CDR1 reads MDHEN; CDR2 reads SYDVKM. CDR3 loop: CASSSSRGYEQYF. Written as DNA, the CDR3 is TGTGCCAGCAGTTCCAGTAGGGGTTACGAGCAGTACTTC.

The chain couples TRBV15 to TRBJ1-4; 8 nucleotides agree with TRBD1. With V trimmed by 0 bases and J by 5 bases, 5 bases remained unmatched. The CDR3 extends over 16 amino acids. Germline V gene lookup returns CDR1 LNHNV and CDR2 YYDKDF (reference sequence). The CDR3, as DNA: TGTGCCACCAGCAGAGATAGGTCAGGGGGCAATGAAAAACTGTTTTTT. This sequence encodes CATSRDRSGGNEKLFF.

The V call is TRBV6-6, the J call TRBJ2-7, with D perhaps matching TRBD1 (6 bases). V lost 6 bases to trimming and J lost 5 bases, with 17 bases between them. Germline loops: CDR1 MNHNY, CDR2 SVGAGI (reference sequence). The CDR3 extends over 14 amino acids. The CDR3 here is CASRDGTGRNEQYF. The CDR3 coding sequence is TGTGCCAGCAGAGACGGTACAGGGCGTAACGAGCAGTACTTC.

This chain links TRBV6-4 with TRBJ2-2; D ambiguous. Looked up from germline, CDR1 is MRHNA and CDR2 is SNTAGT. The V end lost 3 bases, the J end lost 1 base, and 6 bases lay between the germline ends. This CDR3 spans 14 amino acids. The chain's CDR3 is CASSERLNTGELFF. The DNA for the CDR3 is TGTGCCAGCAGTGAGCGGTTGAACACCGGGGAGCTGTTTTTT.

This chain connects TRBV12-1 to TRBJ2-3; TRBD2, the table's D call, lacks a check against the DNA. TRBV12-1 represents a pseudogene. The CDR3 totals 17 residues. DNA for the CDR3: TGTGCCAGCAGTCCACCGCTACTGTTTCGCTGGACAGATACGCAGTATTTT. It specifies CASSPPLLFRWTDTQYF.

The gene calls are TRBV5-1 and TRBJ2-7; 12 bases fit TRBD2. CDR3 size: 17 residues. V shed 0 bases, J shed 5 bases, and the junction held 9 bases outside the gene matches. Germline V lookup: CDR1 SGHRS, CDR2 YFSETQ. The CDR3: CASSLASLAGGPHEQYF. In nucleotides, the CDR3 is TGCGCCAGCAGCTTGGCCTCCCTAGCGGGAGGGCCACACGAGCAGTACTTC. The variable domain in full, completed from reference TRBV5-1 and TRBJ2-7, reads KAGVTQTPRYLIKTRGQQVTLSCSPISGHRSVSWYQQTPGQGLQFLFEYFSETQRNKGNFPGRFSGRQFSNSRSEMNVSTLELGDSALYLCASSLASLAGGPHEQYFGPGTRLTVT.

This chain links TRBV5-6 with TRBJ2-3, with D unclear. From germline, CDR1 is SGHDT and CDR2 YYEEEE. The V gene lost 4 bases and the J gene lost 3 bases, with 9 bases spanning the gap. The CDR3 is 13 residues long. CDR3 protein: CASSLHGTDTQYF. The CDR3, as DNA: TGTGCCAGCAGCCTCCACGGGACAGATACGCAGTATTTT.

The chain employs TRBV29-1 and TRBJ2-5; 7 nucleotides line up with TRBD2. V gave up 4 bases and J gave up 5 bases; unmatched junction bases: 7. This CDR3 contains 13 residues. Germline CDR1 is SQVTM and CDR2 is ANQGSEA. The CDR3 is CSVAIQGGETQYF. For the CDR3, the DNA is TGCAGCGTTGCAATTCAGGGAGGGGAGACCCAGTACTTC.

This clone was seen just once. The gene calls are TRBV29-1 and TRBJ2-3; 7 positions agree with TRBD2. Trimming at V came to 5 bases and at J to 2 bases, leaving 7 bases not matched to a gene. CDR1 and CDR2 (germline): SQVTM, ANQGSEA. CDR3 size: 14 residues. The CDR3 DNA is TGCAGCGTTCCATCTAGCGGCTACACAGATACGCAGTATTTT. This encodes CSVPSSGYTDTQYF.

This chain connects TRBV28 to TRBJ2-7, with D unresolved. The ends were cut back, 3 bases at V and 5 bases at J, with 5 bases in the middle. Germline CDR1 and CDR2: MDHEN and SYDVKM. The CDR3 is made up of 11 amino acids. The CDR3 protein is CASSFRDEQYF. The CDR3 DNA follows: TGTGCCAGCAGTTTTCGTGACGAGCAGTACTTC.

The V call is TRBV7-9, the J call TRBJ2-7; 9 positions match TRBD1. The CDR3 consists of 15 residues. V shed 6 bases, J shed 0 bases, and the junction held 6 bases outside the gene matches. Germline CDR1 is SEHNR and CDR2 is FQNEAQ (reference sequence). The CDR3 DNA sequence: TGTGCCAGCAGGCCTGGGACAGGGCCCTCCTACGAGCAGTACTTC. The encoded protein is CASRPGTGPSYEQYF.

The J gene is TRBJ1-5, the V gene TRBV6-1; 9 nucleotides match TRBD1. The germline V gene has CDR1 MNHNS and CDR2 SASEGT. With 6 bases clipped from V and 10 bases from J, the junction kept 7 bases outside the gene matches. This CDR3 spans 13 amino acids. CDR3: CASRWTGASPQHF. CDR3 coding DNA: TGTGCCAGCAGGTGGACAGGGGCTTCCCCCCAGCATTTT.

This rearrangement joins TRBV29-1 to TRBJ2-3, with 7 bases identical to TRBD2. Germline V CDR1 and CDR2: SQVTM, ANQGSEA. V lost 6 bases and J lost 0; bases outside the gene matches: 6. The CDR3 extends over 14 amino acids. The CDR3 region is CSVRDYQSTDTQYF. The CDR3 DNA reads as TGCAGCGTCCGGGACTACCAAAGCACAGATACGCAGTATTTT.

The CDR3 nucleotides read TGTGCCAGCAGTCATTGGCGACTAGTGAACAATGAGCAGTTCTTC. Translated: CASSHWRLVNNEQFF. The V gene is TRBV27, the J gene TRBJ2-1, with D tentatively TRBD2 (6 bases). Trimming pared 5 bases from V and 5 bases from J, leaving 16 bases between. The CDR3 has 15 residues. CDR1 and CDR2 from the germline V gene are MNHEY and SMNVEV (reference sequence).

The CDR3 DNA sequence: TGCGCCAGCAGCTTGGTAGGGGGACAGGGCACAGATACGCAGTATTTT. Its protein product is CASSLVGGQGTDTQYF. This chain links TRBV5-1 with TRBJ2-3; 8 positions match TRBD1. V gave up 0 bases and J gave up 1 base; unmatched junction bases: 4. Germline V gene data show CDR1 as SGHRS and CDR2 as YFSETQ. This CDR3 is 16 amino acids long.

The chain joins TRBV5-6 to TRBJ2-7, with 11 positions matching TRBD2. CDR1 and CDR2 (germline): SGHDT, YYEEEE. The CDR3 length is 15 residues. Unmatched junction bases numbered 12, after V lost 4 bases and J lost 9 bases. CDR3: CASSPVLAGELGQYF. The CDR3 DNA reads TGTGCCAGCAGCCCAGTACTAGCGGGAGAACTCGGGCAGTACTTC.

The chain recombines TRBV5-8 with TRBJ2-1, with TRBD2 matching 11 bases. J was trimmed by 10 bases and V by 4 bases; bases with no gene match: 10. CDR1 and CDR2 (germline): SGHTS, YDEGEE. The CDR3 sequence is 15 residues long. In DNA form, the CDR3 reads TGTGCCAGCAGCCGTCTAACTAGCGGGAGTAGAGAGCAGTTCTTC. It yields the protein CASSRLTSGSREQFF.

This sequence joins TRBV5-1 and TRBJ2-1; TRBD2 is a possible D gene (6 bases). Trimming removed 0 bases at V and 6 bases at J, with 13 bases between. Per germline, CDR1 SGHRS and CDR2 YFSETQ. The CDR3 has 15 residues. CDR3 residues: CASSLENSGLNEQFF. The CDR3 DNA sequence: TGCGCCAGCAGCTTGGAGAATAGCGGACTCAATGAGCAGTTCTTC.

This chain links TRBV10-2 with TRBJ2-2; D is possibly TRBD1 (6 bases). Germline values: CDR1 WSHSY, CDR2 SAAADI. Trimming pared 7 bases from V and 7 bases from J, leaving 10 bases between. The CDR3 covers 12 residues. This chain's CDR3 is CASTGVGGELFF. Written as DNA, the CDR3 is TGCGCCAGCACAGGGGTTGGCGGGGAGCTGTTTTTT.

V usage is TRBV28 and J usage is TRBJ2-7, with D maybe TRBD1 (6 bases). The V gene lost 2 bases and the J gene lost 2 bases, with 16 bases spanning the gap. The CDR3 runs 16 residues. Per the germline V gene, CDR1 is MDHEN and CDR2 is SYDVKM. The CDR3 loop is CASSLGRAGATYEQYF. CDR3 nucleotides: TGTGCCAGCAGTTTAGGTCGGGCAGGGGCGACCTACGAGCAGTACTTC.

The chain is built from TRBV27 and TRBJ2-7; 10 nucleotides match TRBD2. V lost 4 bases to trimming and J lost 5 bases; unmatched junction nucleotides: 5. Germline-derived CDR1 and CDR2 are MNHEY and SMNVEV (reference sequence). CDR3 length: 14 residues. This chain's CDR3 is CASSSSGSHDEQYF. The CDR3 DNA is TGTGCCAGCAGTTCTAGCGGGAGTCACGACGAGCAGTACTTC.

The chain uses TRBV21-1 and TRBJ1-1; the D call in the table, TRBD1, was not verified against the DNA. TRBV21-1 is tagged as a pseudogene. CDR3 length equals 16 residues. The CDR3 nucleotides are TGTGCCAGCAGCGGCCCGGGACAGGGGTGCGCGACTGAAGCTTTCTTT. It yields the protein CASSGPGQGCATEAFF.

The chain employs TRBV28 and TRBJ2-5, with 10 bases identical to TRBD2. CDR1 and CDR2 from the germline V gene are MDHEN and SYDVKM. With V trimmed by 7 bases and J by 0 bases, 8 bases remained unmatched. This CDR3 region has 16 residues. CDR3 amino acids: CASTSGGGDYQETQYF. CDR3 bases: TGTGCCAGCACCAGCGGGGGGGGTGATTACCAAGAGACCCAGTACTTC. Complete variable domain (other parts from reference TRBV28 and TRBJ2-5): DVKVTQSSRYLVKRTGEKVFLECVQDMDHENMFWYRQDPGLGLRLIYFSYDVKMKEKGDIPEGYSVSREKKERFSLILESASTNQTSMYLCASTSGGGDYQETQYFGPGTRLLVL.